This TCR beta chain was sequenced during a study of shared T cell receptors in the human thymus. Clones were sequenced by immunoSEQ multiplex PCR, and TCRdb holds only the in-frame ones, with some missing. There are roughly 700,000 clones in the sample; roughly 90% occur only once, and roughly 0.0097% lies in the top ten. Trimming cost V 5 bases and J 2 bases; bases outside gene matches: 6. Germline loops: CDR1 MNHEY, CDR2 SVGAGI. The CDR3 length is 14 residues. These data also formed part of another study, on human thymus T cells.

This chain joins TRBV6-5 and TRBJ2-7; 7 bases map to TRBD2. The TCR sequence derives from a boy in the first two years of life with a congenital heart defect. Input material: thymocytes. The CDR3: CASSPLANPYEQYF. The CDR3 nucleotides are TGTGCCAGCAGTCCACTAGCGAACCCCTACGAGCAGTACTTC.